One and the same sample provided the 13 T cell receptor beta chains below, sequenced in a study of blood T cell repertoires in COVID-19. Profiling relied on immunoSEQ multiplex PCR, and the TCRdb table lists in-frame clones only, not all of them. The sample lists hundreds of thousands of clones, roughly 90% occurring once. Sequencing used peripheral blood. The receptor source for this set is a man aged 40-49 years with acute or convalescent COVID-19.

This sequence joins TRBV3-1 (or the pseudogene TRBV3-2) and TRBJ1-2, with D unresolved. V was clipped by 0 bases and J by 8 bases, with 19 bases between them. The germline V gene encodes CDR1 LGHDT and CDR2 YNNKEL (reference sequence). This CDR3 comprises 16 residues. The CDR3 nucleotides read TGTGCCAGCAGCCAAGAATTTCTATCGGGGATGTTCGGCTACACCTTC. Translation gives CASSQEFLSGMFGYTF.

Concerning this clone: Other DNA sequences of this sample code for an identical CDR3. This chain uses TRBV7-9 with TRBJ1-1; TRBD1 might be the D (5 bases). Deletions cut 2 bases from V and 5 bases from J, with 9 bases between. Germline CDR1 reads SEHNR; CDR2 reads FQNEAQ (reference sequence). The CDR3 consists of 13 residues. In DNA form, the CDR3 reads TGTGCCAGCAGCTTACAGGGAGGAACTGAAGCTTTCTTT. Translation: CASSLQGGTEAFF.

V is TRBV7-9 and J is TRBJ2-1, with 8 bases that match TRBD2. CDR1 SEHNR and CDR2 FQNEAQ come from the germline V gene (reference sequence). The CDR3 runs 14 residues. CDR3 DNA sequence: TGTGCTAACGAGCGGGAGAGCTCCTACAATGAGCAGTTCTTC. Its protein is CANERESSYNEQFF. The full variable domain, with the rest looked up from reference TRBV7-9 and TRBJ2-1, is DTGVSQNPRHKITKRGQNVTFRCDPISEHNRLYWYRQTLGQGPEFLTYFQNEAQLEKSRLLSDRFSAERPKGSFSTLEIQRTEQGDSAMYLCANERESSYNEQFFGPGTRLTVL.

The table lists this clone with a count of one. The chain carries TRBV11-2 and TRBJ2-1, with 11 bases fitting TRBD2. The germline V gene encodes CDR1 SGHAT and CDR2 FQNNGV. The CDR3 runs to 17 residues. The ends lost 3 bases at V and 0 bases at J; junction bases unmatched: 4. CDR3 amino acids: CASSFSGGGSSYNEQFF. CDR3 bases: TGTGCCAGCAGCTTTAGCGGGGGGGGGAGCTCCTACAATGAGCAGTTCTTC.

The rearrangement uses TRBV30 and TRBJ1-1; D not resolved. Trimming left V 3 bases short and J 1 base short, with 9 bases between. This CDR3 is built from 13 residues. Germline values: CDR1 GTSNPN, CDR2 SVGIG (reference sequence). The CDR3 sequence: CAWRDTTNTEAFF. The DNA of the CDR3 is TGTGCCTGGAGAGACACAACGAACACTGAAGCTTTCTTT.

In the case of this clone: This sample includes further DNA sequences coding for the same CDR3. This rearrangement joins TRBV5-1 to TRBJ2-7; 8 bases align to TRBD1. Germline V gene lookup returns CDR1 SGHRS and CDR2 YFSETQ. The V gene end was trimmed by 0 bases and the J gene end by 3 bases; junction bases not matched to a gene: 2. The CDR3 covers 14 residues. This chain's CDR3 is CASSLAGGIYEQYF. CDR3 nucleotides: TGCGCCAGCAGCTTGGCAGGGGGCATCTACGAGCAGTACTTC.

A single count supports this clone. The chain links TRBV28 to TRBJ1-4; D possibly corresponds to TRBD1 (5 bases). Germline V gives CDR1 MDHEN, CDR2 SYDVKM. The CDR3 sequence is 13 residues long. With 6 bases removed from V and 8 bases from J, the gap between germline ends came to 13 bases. CDR3 bases: TGTGCCAGCAGCGCCGGACAAGCGGAAAAACTGTTTTTT. Its translation is CASSAGQAEKLFF.

The chain uses TRBV4-1 and TRBJ2-2; maybe TRBD2 (5 bases). V gave up 3 bases and J gave up 0 bases, with 11 bases separating them. CDR3 size: 16 residues. CDR1 MGHRA and CDR2 YSYEKL come from the germline V gene. CDR3 region: CASSHNSGSNTGELFF. The DNA of the CDR3 is TGCGCCAGCAGCCATAACTCGGGGTCGAACACCGGGGAGCTGTTTTTT.

The chain has TRBV19 and TRBJ2-7, with 8 bases aligning to TRBD2. The ends lost 3 bases at V and 2 bases at J; junction bases unmatched: 6. The V gene's germline CDR1 is LNHDA and CDR2 SQIVND (reference sequence). The CDR3 is 15 amino acids. CDR3 amino acids: CASSIGSGGPYEQYF. The CDR3 coding sequence is TGTGCCAGTAGTATTGGGAGCGGGGGACCCTACGAGCAGTACTTC.

The genes are TRBV20-1 and TRBJ1-2; D is undetermined. Trimming stripped 7 bases from V and 8 bases from J, with 14 bases between. The CDR3 contains 11 residues. Germline V CDR1 and CDR2: DFQATT, SNEGSKA (reference sequence). The CDR3, as DNA: TGCAGTGTGTTTCTGCCTGAGGGCTACACCTTC. Translation: CSVFLPEGYTF.

The chain joins TRBV5-5 to TRBJ2-2; 7 bases fit TRBD1. CDR1 SGHKS and CDR2 YYEKEE come from the germline V gene (reference sequence). V gave up 4 bases and J gave up 2 bases; unmatched junction bases: 2. CDR3 length equals 14 residues. The CDR3 loop is CASSGTANTGELFF. CDR3 bases: TGTGCCAGCAGCGGGACAGCTAACACCGGGGAGCTGTTTTTT.

The CDR3 here is CASSLGQGGGSPLHF. CDR3 sequence (DNA): TGTGCCAGCAGCCTCGGACAGGGAGGAGGTTCACCCCTCCACTTT. The chain recombines TRBV7-9 with TRBJ1-6; TRBD1 matches 8 bases. V dropped 5 bases and J dropped 9; count of bases not matched to a gene: 9. Germline V lookup: CDR1 SEHNR, CDR2 FQNEAQ (reference sequence). The CDR3 extends over 15 amino acids.

The V call is TRBV4-1, the J call TRBJ1-1; unclear D gene. CDR1 is MGHRA and CDR2 is YSYEKL in the germline V gene. This CDR3 is built from 16 residues. Deletions cut 3 bases from V and 0 bases from J, with 14 bases between. CDR3 sequence reads: CASSQTPGRLNTEAFF. The DNA of the CDR3 is TGCGCCAGCAGCCAGACCCCGGGTCGGCTGAACACTGAAGCTTTCTTT.